Each of the 28 T cell receptor beta chains below was sequenced from the same sample in a study of blood T cell repertoires in COVID-19. Generated by immunoSEQ multiplex PCR, the TCRdb table keeps only in-frame clones and is missing some. The table records 150,000 to 200,000 clones, roughly 87% of them present only once. Sequences were obtained from peripheral blood. Source of these receptors: a woman aged 55-70 years with COVID-19, enrolled during active disease.

This chain joins TRBV5-1 and TRBJ2-5, with TRBD2 matching over 7 bases. Germline CDR1 and CDR2: SGHRS and YFSETQ. The CDR3 spans 16 residues. Trimming took 0 bases from V and 7 from J; bases not matched to a gene: 12. The CDR3: CASSLDMGGSVSTQYF. For the CDR3, the DNA is TGCGCCAGCAGCTTGGATATGGGGGGGTCCGTCTCGACCCAGTACTTC.

The CDR3 DNA sequence: TGTGCCAGCAGCTTATGGCTGCTTTCAGAGGGAGAGACCCAGTACTTC. It specifies CASSLWLLSEGETQYF. The chain recombines TRBV11-2 with TRBJ2-5; D possibly corresponds to TRBD2 (5 bases). This CDR3 region has 16 residues. Germline loops: CDR1 SGHAT, CDR2 FQNNGV. The germline V and J ends were trimmed by 2 bases and 4 bases, with 17 bases remaining between them.

The V and J genes are TRBV27 and TRBJ1-5; D may be TRBD1 (6 bases). V was trimmed by 3 bases and J by 4 bases, leaving 13 bases between them. CDR3 length: 15 residues. CDR1 and CDR2 (germline): MNHEY, SMNVEV (reference sequence). The CDR3 sequence: CASSFNGGRNQPQHF. The CDR3 nucleotides are TGTGCCAGCAGTTTTAATGGGGGCAGAAATCAGCCCCAGCATTTT.

CDR3 nucleotide sequence: TGTGCCAGCAGGAAATGGGGAGGGAATGAGCAGTTCTTC. This codes for CASRKWGGNEQFF. The chain uses TRBV28 and TRBJ2-1, with TRBD2 identical over 7 bases. This CDR3 region has 13 residues. The germline CDR1 and CDR2 sequences are MDHEN and SYDVKM. V gave up 6 bases and J gave up 7 bases; unmatched junction bases: 6.

The J gene is TRBJ1-5, the V gene TRBV2, with a possible D match to TRBD1 (6 bases). The CDR3 totals 14 residues. Trimming removed 5 bases from V and 3 bases from J, with 11 bases in between. Per the germline V gene, CDR1 is SNHLY and CDR2 is FYNNEI. CDR3 region: CASSPTGFNQPQHF. The CDR3 coding sequence is TGTGCCAGCAGTCCGACAGGTTTCAATCAGCCCCAGCATTTT.

V usage is TRBV12-3 or TRBV12-4 and J usage is TRBJ2-7, with D unresolved. V dropped 8 bases and J dropped 5 bases, with 16 bases sitting between them. The CDR3 has 13 amino acids. In DNA, the CDR3 is TGTGCCAGCGGGTGGGCCTTCCTGGACGAGCAGTACTTC. It yields the protein CASGWAFLDEQYF.

The chain recombines TRBV5-4 with TRBJ1-2; tentative D call: TRBD1 (5 bases). V was clipped by 4 bases and J by 2 bases, with 12 bases between them. The CDR3 is 14 residues long. The germline V gene has CDR1 SGHNT and CDR2 YYREEE (reference sequence). Here the CDR3 reads CASSLQGTNYGYTF. The CDR3 DNA reads TGTGCCAGCAGCCTGCAGGGTACCAACTATGGCTACACCTTC.

The J gene is TRBJ2-1, the V gene TRBV27; TRBD2 matches at 9 bases. The V gene's germline CDR1 is MNHEY and CDR2 SMNVEV (reference sequence). V lost 5 bases, J lost 5 bases, and 10 bases stayed unmatched. CDR3 length equals 16 residues. The CDR3 spells CASSIRAGGGDNEQFF. In nucleotides, the CDR3 is TGTGCCAGCAGTATCCGAGCGGGAGGAGGGGACAATGAGCAGTTCTTC.

V gene TRBV6-5 combines with J gene TRBJ2-1; 9 bases map to TRBD2. The CDR3 has 14 amino acids. From germline, CDR1 is MNHEY and CDR2 SVGAGI. Trimming removed 7 bases from V and 6 bases from J; junction bases left unmatched: 7. Written as DNA, the CDR3 is TGTGCCAGCAAGGCTAGCGGGGATGTCAATGAGCAGTTCTTC. It encodes CASKASGDVNEQFF.

The chain uses TRBV3-1 (or the pseudogene TRBV3-2) and TRBJ1-6; 7 positions agree with TRBD1. The ends lost 4 bases at V and 8 bases at J; junction bases unmatched: 5. Germline-derived CDR1 and CDR2 are LGHDT and YNNKEL (reference sequence). This CDR3 has 14 residues. CDR3 loop: CASSRDSTDSPLHF. DNA of the CDR3: TGTGCCAGCAGCCGGGACAGCACTGATTCACCCCTCCACTTT.

This clone has more than one count but fewer than ten. This chain uses TRBV19 with TRBJ1-3; tentative D call: TRBD1 (5 bases). V was pared by 3 bases and J by 5 bases, with 11 bases between. Per the germline V gene, CDR1 is LNHDA and CDR2 is SQIVND (reference sequence). This CDR3 has 14 amino acids. The CDR3 loop reads CASSIPDNRNTIYF. The CDR3 coding sequence is TGTGCCAGTAGTATCCCGGACAACCGAAACACCATATATTTT.

The chain couples TRBV7-2 to TRBJ2-3, with a tentative D call TRBD2 (5 bases). CDR1 and CDR2 from the germline V gene are SGHTA and FQGNSA. The CDR3 has 15 amino acids. V shed 2 bases and J shed 4 bases, with 13 bases lying between them. The CDR3 here is CASSLSVAGSDTQYF. The DNA of the CDR3 is TGTGCCAGCAGCTTATCGGTTGCGGGTTCAGATACGCAGTATTTT. Variable domain in full (rest from reference TRBV7-2 and TRBJ2-3): GAGVSQSPSNKVTEKGKDVELRCDPISGHTALYWYRQSLGQGLEFLIYFQGNSAPDKSGLPSDRFSAERTGGSVSTLTIQRTQQEDSAVYLCASSLSVAGSDTQYFGPGTRLTVL.

J is TRBJ2-7 and V is TRBV3-1 (or the pseudogene TRBV3-2); the match to TRBD2 covers 7 bases. Germline CDR1 and CDR2: LGHDT and YNNKEL (reference sequence). V lost 0 bases to trimming and J lost 2 bases; unmatched junction nucleotides: 1. The CDR3 contains 14 residues. The chain's CDR3 is CASSQDLAAYEQYF. The CDR3 DNA reads TGTGCCAGCAGCCAAGACCTAGCGGCCTACGAGCAGTACTTC.

This chain connects TRBV11-2 to TRBJ2-1; 16 bases agree with TRBD2. The CDR3 is 19 amino acids. After removal of 5 bases from V and 2 bases from J, the junction contained 9 bases not matched to a gene. Germline V gene sequence: CDR1 SGHAT, CDR2 FQNNGV. CDR3 in amino acids: CASSRSGTSGRGAYNEQFF. CDR3 nucleotides: TGTGCCAGCAGCCGGTCCGGGACTAGCGGGAGGGGCGCCTACAATGAGCAGTTCTTC.

This sequence joins TRBV27 and TRBJ1-1, with D tentatively TRBD1 (6 bases). CDR1 is MNHEY and CDR2 is SMNVEV in the germline V gene (reference sequence). CDR3 length equals 15 residues. With 6 bases removed from V and 4 bases from J, the gap between germline ends came to 18 bases. The CDR3 here is CASSPGTRVRTEAFF. CDR3 nucleotides: TGTGCCAGCAGCCCCGGGACACGGGTGCGCACTGAAGCTTTCTTT.

J is TRBJ2-3 and V is TRBV7-9, with 15 bases aligning to TRBD2. This CDR3 comprises 19 residues. The trim removed 5 bases at V and 2 bases at J, leaving 11 bases unmatched. Germline-derived CDR1 and CDR2 are SEHNR and FQNEAQ (reference sequence). CDR3 coding DNA: TGTGCCAGCAGCCCGGGGACTAGCGGGGGGACGCTCCTCACAGATACGCAGTATTTT. Amino acid sequence: CASSPGTSGGTLLTDTQYF.

The V call is TRBV6-6, the J call TRBJ2-1; 12 bases agree with TRBD2. Germline V gene sequence: CDR1 MNHNY, CDR2 SVGAGI (reference sequence). The CDR3 is 19 amino acids. V trimming: 6 bases; J trimming: 1 base; junction bases outside the gene matches: 13. DNA for the CDR3: TGTGCCAGCAGCTCTAGTGGGGCTAGCGGGAGGGCGTCCTACAATGAGCAGTTCTTC. Translating gives CASSSSGASGRASYNEQFF.

The rearrangement links TRBV28 to TRBJ2-7; 9 nucleotides agree with TRBD2. V was clipped by 4 bases and J by 4 bases; unmatched bases: 11. Germline V gene data show CDR1 as MDHEN and CDR2 as SYDVKM. The CDR3 is 16 residues long. CDR3 sequence (DNA): TGTGCCAGCAGTTCTGGGAGGTCTAGCGGGGAATACGAGCAGTACGTC. Protein: CASSSGRSSGEYEQYV.

V is TRBV15 and J is TRBJ1-2; TRBD1 is a possible D gene (6 bases). CDR3 length: 13 amino acids. Germline CDR1 is LNHNV and CDR2 is YYDKDF (reference sequence). V was pared by 5 bases and J by 6 bases, with 13 bases between. The DNA for the CDR3 is TGTGCCACCAGCCCAAGCGGACAGAATGGCTACACCTTC. Translated: CATSPSGQNGYTF.

This chain links TRBV2 with TRBJ2-7; D remains unclear. Trimming cost V 3 bases and J 2 bases, with 2 bases left between them. Germline CDR1 reads SNHLY; CDR2 reads FYNNEI. The CDR3 spans 11 residues. DNA for the CDR3: TGTGCCAGCAGTGACACCTACGAGCAGTACTTC. Protein product: CASSDTYEQYF.

The rearrangement links TRBV7-3 to TRBJ2-7, with D perhaps matching TRBD2 (5 bases). CDR1 and CDR2 from the germline V gene are SGHTA and FQGTGA. This CDR3 is 13 amino acids long. Trimming shortened V by 1 base and J by 6 bases, and 10 bases separated the two germline ends. The CDR3 protein is CASSLSVGSEQYF. In DNA, the CDR3 is TGTGCCAGCAGCTTAAGCGTGGGGAGCGAGCAGTACTTC.

The chain joins TRBV10-1 to TRBJ2-7, with D perhaps matching TRBD1 (6 bases). Germline CDR1 is WNHNN and CDR2 is SYGVQD (reference sequence). CDR3 length: 16 amino acids. V was trimmed by 2 bases and J by 4 bases, leaving 18 bases between them. The CDR3 sequence: CASSETARQERYEQYV. Written as DNA, the CDR3 is TGCGCCAGCAGTGAGACCGCAAGACAGGAGAGGTACGAGCAGTACGTC.

CDR3 region: CASTYTSGRGTDTQYF. DNA for the CDR3: TGTGCCAGCACCTACACCAGCGGGAGAGGGACAGATACGCAGTATTTT. V gene TRBV11-2 combines with J gene TRBJ2-3; 8 positions agree with TRBD2. CDR3 size: 16 residues. Trimming cost V 7 bases and J 3 bases; bases outside gene matches: 12. Germline V gene data show CDR1 as SGHAT and CDR2 as FQNNGV.

The chain carries TRBV4-2 and TRBJ2-1; D call uncertain. Trimming took off 0 bases at V and 0 bases at J, with 6 bases between the two ends. The CDR3 spans 15 residues. CDR1 and CDR2 from the germline V gene are LGHNA and YNFKEQ. DNA of the CDR3: TGTGCCAGCAGCCAAGATAAAAACTCCTACAATGAGCAGTTCTTC. Its translation is CASSQDKNSYNEQFF.

V gene TRBV7-3 combines with J gene TRBJ2-3, with 10 bases matching TRBD2. CDR3 length: 15 amino acids. Germline loops: CDR1 SGHTA, CDR2 FQGTGA. V gave up 7 bases and J gave up 2 bases; unmatched junction bases: 6. The CDR3 sequence is CASNKAGGITDTQYF. The CDR3 DNA follows: TGTGCCAGCAACAAAGCGGGAGGGATCACAGATACGCAGTATTTT.

This clone was picked up a small number of times. The V gene is TRBV5-1, the J gene TRBJ2-1; 12 positions match TRBD1. Germline V gene data show CDR1 as SGHRS and CDR2 as YFSETQ. Losses at the gene ends were 4 bases for V and 8 bases for J; bases not matched to a gene: 7. CDR3 size: 15 residues. The CDR3: CASSPGTGGIDEQFF. The DNA of the CDR3 is TGCGCCAGCAGCCCTGGGACAGGGGGCATTGATGAGCAGTTCTTC.

This chain links TRBV5-1 with TRBJ1-2; D call uncertain. Looked up from germline, CDR1 is SGHRS and CDR2 is YFSETQ. Deletions cut 0 bases from V and 3 bases from J, with 9 bases between. This CDR3 comprises 14 residues. CDR3 loop: CASSLVPSDYGYTF. CDR3 DNA sequence: TGCGCCAGCAGCTTGGTCCCGTCGGACTATGGCTACACCTTC.

The V and J genes are TRBV7-9 and TRBJ2-1; no firm D call. V was trimmed by 1 base and J by 4 bases, leaving 5 bases between them. The CDR3 loop spans 13 amino acids. The germline gives CDR1 SEHNR, CDR2 FQNEAQ (reference sequence). The CDR3 nucleotides are TGTGCCAGCAGCTTAGACAGATACAATGAGCAGTTCTTC. It specifies CASSLDRYNEQFF.